This TCR beta chain was profiled in a study of CD8+CD57+ T cells in acquired aplastic anemia. Patients who underwent sequencing had shown CD8+CD57+ cell expansion by flow cytometry. The CDR3 loop spans 14 amino acids. V was pared by 3 bases and J by 0 bases, with 8 bases between. The germline V gene encodes CDR1 SGHTA and CDR2 FQGTGA. Profiling of TCR beta VDJ combinations and CDR3 sequences used genomic DNA as template. TCRdb re-called the reads with MiXCR, one entry per CDR3 protein. Altogether about 150,000 distinct CDR3 sequences are present, about 52% being singletons, with the ten largest covering about an eighth.

The chain joins TRBV7-3 to TRBJ1-1; possible D gene TRBD1, 5 bases. This TCR was recovered from a human donor with aplastic anemia. Sequencing used sorted CD4+, CD8+, or CD8+CD57+ T cells (not recorded which) from PBMCs. The CDR3 DNA follows: TGTGCCAGCAGCTTGGGACCGTTGAACACTGAAGCTTTCTTT. Protein: CASSLGPLNTEAFF.